What follows describes a single T cell receptor beta chain. This clone's antigen is unknown. The input lacks base qualities; no much larger clone sits a single base away. The label giving this sample's time point can be read as: sample taken at primary tumor resection. Donors were some 70 patients with early-stage, untreated non-small cell lung cancer from the lung TRACERx cohort. Without any cell sorting, TCR sequencing was performed on whole RNA extracted either from tumor and nontumor lung tissue or from cryopreserved PBMC samples. A patient was chosen for TCR sequencing only when enough RNA was available from at least two tumor regions. The method was 5' RACE. Sequencing was carried out with a NextSeq 500. To allow correction of PCR and sequencing errors, the TCR library protocol tagged every TCR cDNA molecule with a unique molecular identifier. Turning to the authors' computational methods: TCR identification, UMI-based error correction and CDR3 extraction were performed with Decombinator tools. Expanded TCRs were defined as those above a frequency of 2 per 1,000, corresponding to the top 1% of the tumor frequency distribution. Renyi diversity was computed with the R vegan package after each repertoire had been subsampled 100 times to 5,000 TCRs. CDR3 similarity networks were built from amino acid triplet string-kernel similarity, with CDR3s being connected when pairwise similarity was above 0.82. TCRdb trimmed the raw reads at Q25, called clones with MiXCR and kept productive beta chains. One record per CDR3 amino acid sequence lists the most common genes and DNA. Clone size and V and J calls follow TCRdb, not the original study. The sample table lists 20,000 to 25,000 distinct CDR3 sequences, 4.6% of them with a count of one. Less than 8% of the sample rests with the top ten.

This record belongs to a study of spatial heterogeneity in lung cancer (dated by TCRdb to about 2019). With regard to the full study: More beta-chain than alpha-chain transcripts were consistently detected, likely reflecting higher beta-chain transcript abundance. In non-small cell lung cancer, the study made a quantitative comparison of TCR alpha and beta repertoires among multiple tumor regions, matched nontumor lung and blood. In the raw uncorrected reads, each unique combination of TCR and UMI appeared on average more than ten times. At surgery, hundreds of tumor regions, almost 65 matched nontumor lung samples and more than 55 PBMC samples were TCR-sequenced for both alpha and beta chains. TCR repertoire features were related to nonsynonymous mutation counts determined by whole-exome sequencing of tumor tissue.

V is clipped by 6 bases and J by 2 bases, and the sequence between their germline boundaries is 16 bases long. CDR1 and CDR2 are read off the germline V gene (reference sequence) as SGHNT and YYREEE. Including cysteine and phenylalanine, the CDR3 has 15 amino acids. CDR3 DNA is the only sequence kept; it has 45 bases, read in frame from the first base. Study-wide findings and limitations: Ubiquitous expanded tumor TCRs were found in blood more often at tumor resection than at routine follow-up. Confirming at a functional level the hypothesis that regional TCRs recognize regional mutations was considered to require additional single-cell paired TCR alpha and beta sequencing.

This sequence was found in a male donor with early-stage non-small cell lung cancer. The rearranged segments are TRBV5-4 and TRBJ2-3; TRBD2 is a weak D gene call, 6 bases matching. The sample consisted of PBMCs, taken at surgery. The CDR3 region: CASKKPGETTDTQYF. The DNA sequence is given as TGTGCCAGCAAGAAACCGGGGGAAACCACAGATACGCAGTATTTT.